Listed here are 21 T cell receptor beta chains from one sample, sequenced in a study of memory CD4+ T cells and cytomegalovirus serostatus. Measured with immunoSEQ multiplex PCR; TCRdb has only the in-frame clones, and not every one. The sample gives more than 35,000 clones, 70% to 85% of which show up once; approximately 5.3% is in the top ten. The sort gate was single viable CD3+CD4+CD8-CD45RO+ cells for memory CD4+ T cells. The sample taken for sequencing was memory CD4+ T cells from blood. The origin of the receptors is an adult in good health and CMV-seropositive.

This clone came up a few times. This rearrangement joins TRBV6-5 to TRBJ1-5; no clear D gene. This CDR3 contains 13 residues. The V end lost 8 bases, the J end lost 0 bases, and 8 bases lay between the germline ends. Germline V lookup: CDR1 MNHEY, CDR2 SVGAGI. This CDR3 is CASGGNSNQPQHF. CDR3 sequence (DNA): TGTGCCAGCGGTGGGAATAGCAATCAGCCCCAGCATTTT.

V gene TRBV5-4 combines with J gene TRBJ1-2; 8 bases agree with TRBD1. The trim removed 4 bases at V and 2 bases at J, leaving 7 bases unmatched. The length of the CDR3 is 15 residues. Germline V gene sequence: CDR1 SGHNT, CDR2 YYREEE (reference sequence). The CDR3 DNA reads TGTGCCAGCAGCACCCGGACAGGGCCCAACTATGGCTACACCTTC. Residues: CASSTRTGPNYGYTF.

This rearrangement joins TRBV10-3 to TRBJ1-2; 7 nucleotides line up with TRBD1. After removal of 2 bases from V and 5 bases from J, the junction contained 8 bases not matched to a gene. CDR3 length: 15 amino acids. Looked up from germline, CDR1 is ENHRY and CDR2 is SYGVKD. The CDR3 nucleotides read TGTGCCATCAGTGAGGGGACAGCCCTGGGGTATGGCTACACCTTC. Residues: CAISEGTALGYGYTF.

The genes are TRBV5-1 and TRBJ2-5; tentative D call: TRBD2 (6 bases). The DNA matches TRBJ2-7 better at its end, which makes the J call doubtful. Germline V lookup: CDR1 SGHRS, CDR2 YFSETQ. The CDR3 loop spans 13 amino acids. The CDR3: CASSLDGGYEQYF. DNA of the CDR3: TGCGCCAGCAGCTTGGACGGGGGATACGAGCAGTACTTC.

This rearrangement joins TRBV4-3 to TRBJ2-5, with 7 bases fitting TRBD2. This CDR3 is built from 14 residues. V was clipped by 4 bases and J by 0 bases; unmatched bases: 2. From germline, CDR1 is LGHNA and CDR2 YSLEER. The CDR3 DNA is TGCGCCAGCAGCCTCGGGGGGAACCAAGAGACCCAGTACTTC. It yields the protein CASSLGGNQETQYF.

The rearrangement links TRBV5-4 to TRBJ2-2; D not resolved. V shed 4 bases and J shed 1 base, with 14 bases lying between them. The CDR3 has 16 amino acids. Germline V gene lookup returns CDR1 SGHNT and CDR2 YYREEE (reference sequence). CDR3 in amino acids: CASSPQNDWNTGELFF. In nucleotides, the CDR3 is TGTGCCAGCAGCCCCCAGAACGATTGGAACACCGGGGAGCTGTTTTTT.

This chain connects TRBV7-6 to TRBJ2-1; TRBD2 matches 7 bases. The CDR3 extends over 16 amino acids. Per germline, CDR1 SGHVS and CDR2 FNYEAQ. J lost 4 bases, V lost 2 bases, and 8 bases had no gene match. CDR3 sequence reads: CASSLTASGYYNEQFF. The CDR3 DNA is TGTGCCAGCAGCTTAACCGCTAGCGGATATTACAATGAGCAGTTCTTC.

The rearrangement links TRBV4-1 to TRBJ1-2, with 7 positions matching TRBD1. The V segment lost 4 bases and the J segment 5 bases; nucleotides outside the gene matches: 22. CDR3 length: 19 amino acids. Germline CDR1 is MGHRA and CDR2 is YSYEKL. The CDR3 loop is CASSPTGAGSPRGPYGYTF. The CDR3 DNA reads TGCGCCAGCAGCCCAACAGGGGCGGGATCTCCCCGGGGCCCTTATGGCTACACCTTC.

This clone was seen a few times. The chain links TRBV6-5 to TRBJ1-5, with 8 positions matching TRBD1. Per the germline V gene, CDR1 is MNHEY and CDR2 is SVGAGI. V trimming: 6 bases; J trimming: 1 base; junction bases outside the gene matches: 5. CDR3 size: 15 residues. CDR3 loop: CASSQGAPSNQPQHF. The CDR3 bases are TGTGCCAGCAGCCAGGGGGCGCCGAGCAATCAGCCCCAGCATTTT.

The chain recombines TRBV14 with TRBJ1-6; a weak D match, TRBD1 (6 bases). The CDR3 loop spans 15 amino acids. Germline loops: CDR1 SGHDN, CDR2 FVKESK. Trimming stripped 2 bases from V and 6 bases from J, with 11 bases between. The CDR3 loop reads CASSQKQGGNSPLHF. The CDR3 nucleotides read TGTGCCAGCAGCCAAAAACAGGGTGGTAATTCACCCCTCCACTTT.

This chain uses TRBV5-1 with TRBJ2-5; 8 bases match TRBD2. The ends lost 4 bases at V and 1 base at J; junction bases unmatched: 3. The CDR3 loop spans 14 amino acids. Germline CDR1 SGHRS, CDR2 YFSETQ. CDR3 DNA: TGCGCCAGCAGCCTAGGGACTAGCCAAGAGACCCAGTACTTC. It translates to CASSLGTSQETQYF.

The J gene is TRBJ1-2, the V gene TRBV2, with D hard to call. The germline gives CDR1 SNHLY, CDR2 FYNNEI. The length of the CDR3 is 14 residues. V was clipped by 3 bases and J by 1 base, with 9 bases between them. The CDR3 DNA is TGTGCCAGCAGTGAGAGGGTGTTTAACTATGGCTACACCTTC. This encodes CASSERVFNYGYTF.

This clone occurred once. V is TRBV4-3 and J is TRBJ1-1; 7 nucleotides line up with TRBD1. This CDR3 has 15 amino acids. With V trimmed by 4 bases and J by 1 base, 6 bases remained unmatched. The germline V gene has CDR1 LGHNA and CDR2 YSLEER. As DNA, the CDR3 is TGCGCCAGCAGCCTTTCCCACAGGGGGAACACTGAAGCTTTCTTT. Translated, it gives CASSLSHRGNTEAFF.

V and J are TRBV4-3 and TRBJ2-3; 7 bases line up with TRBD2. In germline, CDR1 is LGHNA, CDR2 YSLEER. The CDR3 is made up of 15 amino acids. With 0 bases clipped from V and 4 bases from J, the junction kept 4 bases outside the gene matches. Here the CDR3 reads CASSQDGGGADTQYF. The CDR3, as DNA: TGCGCCAGCAGCCAAGATGGGGGGGGTGCAGATACGCAGTATTTT.

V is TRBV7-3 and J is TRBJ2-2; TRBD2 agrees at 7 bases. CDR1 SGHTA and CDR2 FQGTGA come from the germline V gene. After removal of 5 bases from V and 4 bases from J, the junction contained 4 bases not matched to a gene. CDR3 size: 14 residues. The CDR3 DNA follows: TGTGCCAGCAGCGAGGGGAGGGGCACCGGGGAGCTGTTTTTT. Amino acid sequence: CASSEGRGTGELFF. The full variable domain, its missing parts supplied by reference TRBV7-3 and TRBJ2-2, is GAGVSQTPSNKVTEKGKYVELRCDPISGHTALYWYRQSLGQGPEFLIYFQGTGAADDSGLPNDRFFAVRPEGSVSTLKIQRTERGDSAVYLCASSEGRGTGELFFGEGSRLTVL.

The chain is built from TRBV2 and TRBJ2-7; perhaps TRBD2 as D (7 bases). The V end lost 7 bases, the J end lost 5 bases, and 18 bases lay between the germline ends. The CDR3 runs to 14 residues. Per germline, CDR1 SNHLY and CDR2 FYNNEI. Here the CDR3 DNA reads TGTGCCAGCAAAGTGGAAGGGGGGGAGAACGAGCAGTACTTC. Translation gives CASKVEGGENEQYF.

CDR3 in DNA: TGTGCCAGCAGTGTTTCCACAGATACGCAGTATTTT. Translation: CASSVSTDTQYF. The chain employs TRBV2 and TRBJ2-3; D is undetermined. The V end was cut by 4 bases, the J end by 2 bases, with 4 bases between. This CDR3 spans 12 amino acids. Germline-derived CDR1 and CDR2 are SNHLY and FYNNEI.

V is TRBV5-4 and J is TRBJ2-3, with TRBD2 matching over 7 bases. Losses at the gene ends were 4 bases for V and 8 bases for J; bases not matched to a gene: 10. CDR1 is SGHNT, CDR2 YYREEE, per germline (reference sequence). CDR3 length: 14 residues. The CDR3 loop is CASSHQDRGGTQYF. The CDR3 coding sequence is TGTGCCAGCAGCCACCAGGACCGCGGGGGTACGCAGTATTTT.

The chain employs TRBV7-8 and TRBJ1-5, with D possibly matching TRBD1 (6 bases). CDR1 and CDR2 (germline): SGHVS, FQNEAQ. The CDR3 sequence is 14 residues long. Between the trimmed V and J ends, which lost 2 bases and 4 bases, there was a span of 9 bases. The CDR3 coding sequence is TGTGCCAGCAGCTTACAGGGGTCAAATCAGCCCCAGCATTTT. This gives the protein CASSLQGSNQPQHF.

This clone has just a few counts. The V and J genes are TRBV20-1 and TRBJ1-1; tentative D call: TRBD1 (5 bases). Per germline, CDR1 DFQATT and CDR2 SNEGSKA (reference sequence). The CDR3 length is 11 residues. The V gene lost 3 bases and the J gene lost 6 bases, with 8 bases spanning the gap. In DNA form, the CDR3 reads TGCAGTGCTAGGGAGGGGTCTGAAGCTTTCTTT. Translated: CSAREGSEAFF.

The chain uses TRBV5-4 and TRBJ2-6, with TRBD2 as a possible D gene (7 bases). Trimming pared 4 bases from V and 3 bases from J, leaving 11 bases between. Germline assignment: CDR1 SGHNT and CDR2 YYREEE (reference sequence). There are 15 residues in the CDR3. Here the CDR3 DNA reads TGTGCCAGCAGCGAAGGGGGGGATGGGGCCAACGTCCTGACTTTC. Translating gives CASSEGGDGANVLTF. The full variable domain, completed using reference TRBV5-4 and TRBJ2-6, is ETGVTQSPTHLIKTRGQQVTLRCSSQSGHNTVSWYQQALGQGPQFIFQYYREEENGRGNFPPRFSGLQFPNYSSELNVNALELDDSALYLCASSEGGDGANVLTFGAGSRLTVL.